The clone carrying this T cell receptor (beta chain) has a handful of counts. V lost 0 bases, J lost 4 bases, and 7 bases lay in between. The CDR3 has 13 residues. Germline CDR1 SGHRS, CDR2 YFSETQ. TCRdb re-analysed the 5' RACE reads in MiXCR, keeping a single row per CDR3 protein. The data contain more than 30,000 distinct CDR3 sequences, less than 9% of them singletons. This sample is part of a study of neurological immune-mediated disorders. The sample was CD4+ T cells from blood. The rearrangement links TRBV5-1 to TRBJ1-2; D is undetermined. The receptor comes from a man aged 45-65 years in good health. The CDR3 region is CASSLVPSYGYTF. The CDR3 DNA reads TGCGCCAGCAGCTTGGTGCCTTCCTATGGCTACACCTTC.